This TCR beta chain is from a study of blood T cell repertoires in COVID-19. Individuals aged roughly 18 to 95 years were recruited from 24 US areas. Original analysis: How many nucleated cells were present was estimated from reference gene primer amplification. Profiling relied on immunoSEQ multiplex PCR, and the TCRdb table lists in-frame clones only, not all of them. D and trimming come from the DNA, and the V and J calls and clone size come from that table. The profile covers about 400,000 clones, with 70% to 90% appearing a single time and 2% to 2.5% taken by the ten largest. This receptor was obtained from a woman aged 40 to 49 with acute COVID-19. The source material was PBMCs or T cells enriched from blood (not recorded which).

Here the CDR3 DNA reads TGTGCCAGCTCACGACTAGCGGGGGGCACAGATACGCAGTATTTT. Amino acids: CASSRLAGGTDTQYF. This rearrangement joins TRBV18 to TRBJ2-3, with 12 bases aligning to TRBD2. The CDR3 runs to 15 residues. Per germline, CDR1 KGHSH and CDR2 LQKENI. V shed 4 bases and J 1 base; nucleotides not matched to a gene: 0.